This T cell receptor beta chain appears in the sequencing data of a study of blood T cells in healthy people across ages. This clonotype was counted a few times. Germline V gives CDR1 SQVTM, CDR2 ANQGSEA. The CDR3 sequence is 14 residues long. The V end was cut by 4 bases, the J end by 2 bases, with 12 bases between. Using a J-beta primer mix together with a sample-barcoded 5' primer, a second PCR was run for about 6 to 12 cycles. MiXCR was run by TCRdb on the 5' RACE reads, yielding one entry per CDR3 protein. The table lists around 1,000,000 distinct CDR3 sequences, almost 25% of them singletons. The sample was also reused in another study, on T cells of mothers and their children.

The source material was blood. This receptor was identified in a girl aged 2-15 years in good health. The gene calls are TRBV29-1 and TRBJ1-5, with D maybe TRBD1 (5 bases). The CDR3 DNA sequence: TGCAGCGTTGGGGTAGGAGGGGGCAATCAGCCCCAGCATTTT. Translating gives CSVGVGGGNQPQHF.